This is a list of T cell receptor beta chains from one sample in a study of blood T cell repertoires in COVID-19. Clones were sequenced by immunoSEQ multiplex PCR, and TCRdb holds only the in-frame ones, with some missing. The table shows about 400,000 clones, with 85% to 90% occurring only once. The specimen sequenced was PBMCs or T cells enriched from blood (not recorded which). Receptors originate from a woman under 40 who had recovered from COVID-19. Each CDR3 is given with its conserved first and last residue. A D gene is named only where the DNA matches it firmly. Some rows mark clone size as missing; the rest say once, few, many or name a class of expanded clone.

>TRBD2|once|TRBJ2-1|TRBV27
TGTGCCAGCAGTTCGGGACTAGCGGGAGGGCCCTACAATGAGCAGTTCTTC
CASSSGLAGGPYNEQFF
>TRBD2|NA|TRBJ2-5|TRBV7-6
TGTGCCAGCAGCCGACCCGTTGGTCCGGGGGGAGGTCACCAAGAGACCCAGTACTTC
CASSRPVGPGGGHQETQYF
>NA|NA|TRBJ2-7|TRBV11-2
TGTGCCAGCAGCCAAGATGGGCGGGACTCCTACGAGCAGTACTTC
CASSQDGRDSYEQYF
>NA|NA|TRBJ2-3|TRBV24-1
TGTGCCACCAGTGATTTGATAACAGATACGCAGTATTTT
CATSDLITDTQYF
>NA|NA|TRBJ2-2|TRBV14
TGTGCCAGCAGCCATCCCGCCGGGGAGCTGTTTTTT
CASSHPAGELFF
>TRBD2|NA|TRBJ2-2|TRBV29-1
TGCAGCGTTATCCTCGGACTAGCGAACACCGGGGAGCTGTTTTTT
CSVILGLANTGELFF
>NA|few|TRBJ2-7|TRBV18
TGTGCCAGCTCACCAGGGGCGAGCTCCTACGAGCAGTACTTC
CASSPGASSYEQYF
>NA|NA|TRBJ2-1|TRBV2
TGTGCCAGCAGGTTAAACAATGAGCAGTTCTTC
CASRLNNEQFF
>TRBD1|NA|TRBJ1-3|TRBV15
TGTGCCACCAGTAAACGGACAGGCTTTTCTGGAAACACCATATATTTT
CATSKRTGFSGNTIYF
>NA|NA|TRBJ2-1|TRBV4-1
TGCGCCAGCAGCCAAGCCCCCCTTCAGGTGAGCTCCTACAATGAGCAGTTCTTC
CASSQAPLQVSSYNEQFF
>TRBD2|NA|TRBJ2-7|TRBV7-2
TGTGCCAGCAGCTTAGGGGGGGGCTCCTACGAGCAGTACTTC
CASSLGGGSYEQYF
>TRBD1|NA|TRBJ1-4|TRBV28
TGTGCCAGCAGTTTAGGGACAGGGGACCCAACTAATGAAAAACTGTTTTTT
CASSLGTGDPTNEKLFF
>TRBD1|NA|TRBJ1-6|TRBV3-1/TRBV3-2
TGTGCCAGCAGCCACGGAGACAGGGTCTCCCTCCACTTT
CASSHGDRVSLHF
>TRBD1|NA|TRBJ2-7|TRBV6-5
TGTGCCGGTAACAGGGGGCAGGGCGAGCAGTACTTC
CAGNRGQGEQYF
>NA|NA|TRBJ1-6|TRBV7-9
TGTGCCAGCAGCTTAGGACTGGGCTATAATTCACCCCTCCACTTT
CASSLGLGYNSPLHF
>NA|NA|TRBJ2-3|TRBV18
TGTGCCAGCTCACCGGACACACACACAGATACGCAGTATTTT
CASSPDTHTDTQYF
>TRBD1|NA|TRBJ2-7|TRBV19
TGTGCCAGTAGTTTTCCGGGACAGGGTACCTACGAGCAGTACTTC
CASSFPGQGTYEQYF
>NA|few|TRBJ1-3|TRBV5-5
TGTGCCAGCAGCTGGCCCGGGACACTCTCTGGAAACACCATATATTTT
CASSWPGTLSGNTIYF
>NA|NA|TRBJ2-1|TRBV10-2
TGCGCCAGCAGTGAATTTGGACAAGGATACAATGAGCAGTTCTTC
CASSEFGQGYNEQFF
>NA|NA|TRBJ1-4|TRBV27
TGTGCCAGCAGTTTTTCTTCTCCAACGGGAGGCGAAAAACTGTTTTTT
CASSFSSPTGGEKLFF
>TRBD1|NA|TRBJ1-1|TRBV7-2
TGTGCCAGCAGCCTGGCCAACAGGGGCACTGAAGCTTTCTTT
CASSLANRGTEAFF
>TRBD1|NA|TRBJ1-6|TRBV14
TGTGCCAGCAGCCAAGGACAGGGATATAATTCACCCCTCCACTTT
CASSQGQGYNSPLHF
>NA|NA|TRBJ2-2|TRBV6-5
TGTGCCAGCAGTTACTCGTCGGGAGTAGAAACCGGGGAGCTGTTTTTT
CASSYSSGVETGELFF
>NA|NA|TRBJ1-4|TRBV2
TGTGCCAGCAGTGTAATGCCAGACTTTAATGAAAAACTGTTTTTT
CASSVMPDFNEKLFF